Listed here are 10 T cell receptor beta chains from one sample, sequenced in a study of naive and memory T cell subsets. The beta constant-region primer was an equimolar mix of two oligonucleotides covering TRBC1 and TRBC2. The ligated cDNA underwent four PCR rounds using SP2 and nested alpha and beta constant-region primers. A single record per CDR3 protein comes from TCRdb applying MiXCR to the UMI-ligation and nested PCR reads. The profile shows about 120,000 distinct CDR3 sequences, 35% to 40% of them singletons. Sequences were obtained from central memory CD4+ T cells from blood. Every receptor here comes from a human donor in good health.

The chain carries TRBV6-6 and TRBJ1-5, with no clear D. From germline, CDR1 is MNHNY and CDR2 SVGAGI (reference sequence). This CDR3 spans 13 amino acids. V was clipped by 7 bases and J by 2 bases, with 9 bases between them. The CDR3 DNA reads TGTGCCAGCACCCCTCAGGGCAATCAGCCCCAGCATTTT. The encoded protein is CASTPQGNQPQHF.

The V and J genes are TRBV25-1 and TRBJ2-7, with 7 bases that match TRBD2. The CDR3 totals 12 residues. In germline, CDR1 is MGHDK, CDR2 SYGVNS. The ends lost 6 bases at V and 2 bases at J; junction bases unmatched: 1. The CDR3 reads CASRGGTYEQYF. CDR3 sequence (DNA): TGTGCCAGCAGGGGGGGGACCTACGAGCAGTACTTC.

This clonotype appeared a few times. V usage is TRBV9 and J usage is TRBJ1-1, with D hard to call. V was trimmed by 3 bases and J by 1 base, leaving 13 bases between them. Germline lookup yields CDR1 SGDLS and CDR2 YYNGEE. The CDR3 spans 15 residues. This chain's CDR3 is CASSAQLGGNTEAFF. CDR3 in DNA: TGTGCCAGCAGCGCCCAACTAGGTGGGAACACTGAAGCTTTCTTT.

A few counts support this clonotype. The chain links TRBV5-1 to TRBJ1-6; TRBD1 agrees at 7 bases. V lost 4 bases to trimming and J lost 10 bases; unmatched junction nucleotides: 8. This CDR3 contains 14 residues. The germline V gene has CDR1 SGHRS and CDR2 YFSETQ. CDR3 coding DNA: TGCGCCAGCAGCCCCCAAACAGGGGACTCACCCCTCCACTTT. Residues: CASSPQTGDSPLHF.

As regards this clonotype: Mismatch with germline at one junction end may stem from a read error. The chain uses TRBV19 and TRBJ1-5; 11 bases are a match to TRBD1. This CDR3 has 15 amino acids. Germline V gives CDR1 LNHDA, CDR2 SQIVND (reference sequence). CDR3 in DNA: TGTGCCTGTAGGACAGGGGGCCGGCACAATCAGCCCCAGCATTTT. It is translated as CACRTGGRHNQPQHF.

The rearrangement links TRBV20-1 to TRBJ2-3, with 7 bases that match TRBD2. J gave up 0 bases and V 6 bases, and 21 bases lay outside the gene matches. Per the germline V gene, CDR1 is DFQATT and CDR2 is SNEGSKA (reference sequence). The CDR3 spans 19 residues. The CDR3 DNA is TGCAGTGCCCCAAGGTCGGGAGGCCGTTCGGCCCATAGCACAGATACGCAGTATTTT. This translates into CSAPRSGGRSAHSTDTQYF.

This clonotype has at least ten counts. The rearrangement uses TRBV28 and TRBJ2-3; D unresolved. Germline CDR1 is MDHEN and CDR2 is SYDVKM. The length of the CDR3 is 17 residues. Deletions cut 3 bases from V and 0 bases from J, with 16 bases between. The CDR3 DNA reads TGTGCCAGCAGTTTCCTCACATCCCCCCGAAGCACAGATACGCAGTATTTT. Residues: CASSFLTSPRSTDTQYF.

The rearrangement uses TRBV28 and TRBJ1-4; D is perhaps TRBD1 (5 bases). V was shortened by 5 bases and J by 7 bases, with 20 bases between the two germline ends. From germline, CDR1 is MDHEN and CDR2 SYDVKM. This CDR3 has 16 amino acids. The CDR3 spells CASSPPLTDKSEKLFF. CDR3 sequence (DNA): TGTGCCAGCAGTCCCCCTTTGACAGACAAGAGTGAAAAACTGTTTTTT.

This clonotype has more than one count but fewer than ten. DNA of the CDR3: TGTGCCAGCAGCTTTAAACCCGGGACAGACTACGAGCAGTACTTC. Protein product: CASSFKPGTDYEQYF. V and J are TRBV7-2 and TRBJ2-7; 7 bases are a match to TRBD1. The CDR3 consists of 15 residues. The J segment lost 3 bases and the V segment lost 3 bases, leaving 8 bases of the junction unmatched. Germline V gives CDR1 SGHTA, CDR2 FQGNSA.

The CDR3 nucleotides read TGTGCCAGCGACAAAACAGGGGTTTGGTGCACAGATACGCAGTATTTT. It specifies CASDKTGVWCTDTQYF. The chain carries TRBV7-7 and TRBJ2-3; 7 nucleotides align to TRBD1. Germline V gene data show CDR1 as SSHAT and CDR2 as FNYEAQ (reference sequence). The CDR3 has 16 residues. V was clipped by 8 bases and J by 1 base; unmatched bases: 12.